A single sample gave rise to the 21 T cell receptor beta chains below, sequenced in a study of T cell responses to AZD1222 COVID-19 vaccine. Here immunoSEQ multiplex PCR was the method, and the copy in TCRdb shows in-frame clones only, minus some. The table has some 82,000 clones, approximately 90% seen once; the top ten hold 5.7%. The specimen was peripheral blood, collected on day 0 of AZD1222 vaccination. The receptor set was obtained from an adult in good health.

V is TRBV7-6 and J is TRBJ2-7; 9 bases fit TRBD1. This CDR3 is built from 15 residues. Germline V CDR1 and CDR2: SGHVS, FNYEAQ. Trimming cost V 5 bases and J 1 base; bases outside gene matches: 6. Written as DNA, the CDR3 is TGTGCCAGCAGCCCGGGACAGGGATTATCCTACGAGCAGTACTTC. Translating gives CASSPGQGLSYEQYF.

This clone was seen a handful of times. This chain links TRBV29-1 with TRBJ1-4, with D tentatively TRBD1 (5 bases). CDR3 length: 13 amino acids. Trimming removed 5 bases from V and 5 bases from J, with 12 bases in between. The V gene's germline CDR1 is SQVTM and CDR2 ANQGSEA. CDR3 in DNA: TGCAGCGTTACAGGTATTCAAAATGAAAAACTGTTTTTT. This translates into CSVTGIQNEKLFF.

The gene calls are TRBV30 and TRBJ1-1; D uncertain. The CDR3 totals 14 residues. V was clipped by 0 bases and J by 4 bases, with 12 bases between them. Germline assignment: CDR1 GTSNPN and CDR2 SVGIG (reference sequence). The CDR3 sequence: CAWSVQSGLTEAFF. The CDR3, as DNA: TGTGCCTGGAGTGTACAATCGGGCCTCACTGAAGCTTTCTTT.

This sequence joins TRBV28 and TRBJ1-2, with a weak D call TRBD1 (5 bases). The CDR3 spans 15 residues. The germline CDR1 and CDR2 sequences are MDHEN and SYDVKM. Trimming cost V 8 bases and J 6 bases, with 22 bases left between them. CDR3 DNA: TGTGCCAGCCCTTACCCCGGGCAGGGTATTGATGGCTACACCTTC. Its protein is CASPYPGQGIDGYTF.

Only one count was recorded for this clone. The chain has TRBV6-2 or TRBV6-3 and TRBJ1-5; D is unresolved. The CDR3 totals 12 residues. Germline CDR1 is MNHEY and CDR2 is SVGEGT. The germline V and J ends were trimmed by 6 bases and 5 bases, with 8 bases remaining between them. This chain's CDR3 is CASSQSHQPQHF. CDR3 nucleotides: TGTGCCAGCAGCCAGAGTCATCAGCCCCAGCATTTT.

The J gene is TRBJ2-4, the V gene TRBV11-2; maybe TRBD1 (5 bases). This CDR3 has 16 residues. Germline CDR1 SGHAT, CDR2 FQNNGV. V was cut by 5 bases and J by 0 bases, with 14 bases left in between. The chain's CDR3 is CASSPRKQVAKNIQYF. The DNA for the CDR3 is TGTGCCAGCAGCCCGCGGAAACAGGTAGCCAAAAACATTCAGTACTTC.

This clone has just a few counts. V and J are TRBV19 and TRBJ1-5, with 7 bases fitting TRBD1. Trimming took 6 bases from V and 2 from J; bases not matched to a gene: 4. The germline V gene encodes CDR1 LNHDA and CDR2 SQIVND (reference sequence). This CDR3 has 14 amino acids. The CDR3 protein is CASRFGTGNQPQHF. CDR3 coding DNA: TGTGCCAGTAGATTCGGGACAGGCAATCAGCCCCAGCATTTT.

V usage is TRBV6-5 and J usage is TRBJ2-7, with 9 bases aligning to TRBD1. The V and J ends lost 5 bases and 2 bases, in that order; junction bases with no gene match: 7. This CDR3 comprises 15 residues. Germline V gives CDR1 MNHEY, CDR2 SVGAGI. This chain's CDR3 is CASSLGTGITYEQYF. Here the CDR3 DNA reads TGTGCCAGCAGTCTCGGGACAGGGATTACCTACGAGCAGTACTTC.

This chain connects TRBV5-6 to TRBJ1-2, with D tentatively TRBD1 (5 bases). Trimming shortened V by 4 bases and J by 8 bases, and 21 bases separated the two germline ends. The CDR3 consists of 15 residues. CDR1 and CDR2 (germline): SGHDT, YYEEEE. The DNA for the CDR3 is TGTGCCAGCAGCCCTATCCCTGACACCCAGGGCGGCTACACCTTC. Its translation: CASSPIPDTQGGYTF.

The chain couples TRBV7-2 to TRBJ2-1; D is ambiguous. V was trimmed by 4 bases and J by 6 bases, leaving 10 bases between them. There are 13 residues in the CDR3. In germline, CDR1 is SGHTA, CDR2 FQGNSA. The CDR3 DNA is TGTGCCAGCAGCTCCATACCCCTCAATGAGCAGTTCTTC. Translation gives CASSSIPLNEQFF.

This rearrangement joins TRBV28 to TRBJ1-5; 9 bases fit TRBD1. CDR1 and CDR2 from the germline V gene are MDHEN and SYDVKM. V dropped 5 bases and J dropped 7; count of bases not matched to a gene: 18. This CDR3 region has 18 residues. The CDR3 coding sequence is TGTGCCAGCAGTACATGGCCGGGACAGGGTCCCTTTAGGCAGCCCCAGCATTTT. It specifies CASSTWPGQGPFRQPQHF.

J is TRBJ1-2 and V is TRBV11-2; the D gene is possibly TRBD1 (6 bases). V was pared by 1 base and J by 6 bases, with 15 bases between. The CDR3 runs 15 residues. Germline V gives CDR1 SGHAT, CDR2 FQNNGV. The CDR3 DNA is TGTGCCAGCAGCTTAGTTCACGGGGGCTTGGATGGCTACACCTTC. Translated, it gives CASSLVHGGLDGYTF.

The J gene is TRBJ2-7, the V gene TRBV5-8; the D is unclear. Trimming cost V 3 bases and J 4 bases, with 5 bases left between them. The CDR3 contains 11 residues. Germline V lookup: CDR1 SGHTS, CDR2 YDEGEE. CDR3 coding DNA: TGTGCCAGCAGCTCTTCTTACGAGCAGTACTTC. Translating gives CASSSSYEQYF.

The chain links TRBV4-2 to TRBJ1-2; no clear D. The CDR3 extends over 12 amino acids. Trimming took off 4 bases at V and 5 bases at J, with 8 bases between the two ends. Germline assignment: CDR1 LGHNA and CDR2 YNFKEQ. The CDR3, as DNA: TGTGCCAGCAGCCCCGATTTGTATGGCTACACCTTC. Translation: CASSPDLYGYTF.

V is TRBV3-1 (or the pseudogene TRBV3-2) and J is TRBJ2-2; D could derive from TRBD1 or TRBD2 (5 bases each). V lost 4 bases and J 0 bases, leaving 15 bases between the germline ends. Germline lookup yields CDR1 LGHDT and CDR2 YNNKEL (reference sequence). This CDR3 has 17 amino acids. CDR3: CASSPSYGAANTGELFF. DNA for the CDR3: TGTGCCAGCAGCCCAAGTTACGGGGCTGCGAACACCGGGGAGCTGTTTTTT.

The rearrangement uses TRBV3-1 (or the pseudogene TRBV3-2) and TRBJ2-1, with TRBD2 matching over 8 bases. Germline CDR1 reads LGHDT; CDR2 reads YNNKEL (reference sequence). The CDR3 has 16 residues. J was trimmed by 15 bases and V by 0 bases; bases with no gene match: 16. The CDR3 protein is CASSQETGEAGGVLFF. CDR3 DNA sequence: TGTGCCAGCAGCCAAGAGACAGGCGAGGCGGGGGGCGTCTTGTTCTTC.

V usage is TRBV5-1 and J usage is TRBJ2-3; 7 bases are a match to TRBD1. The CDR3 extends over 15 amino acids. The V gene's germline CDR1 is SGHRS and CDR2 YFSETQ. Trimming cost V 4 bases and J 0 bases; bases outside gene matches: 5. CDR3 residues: CASSTTGMSTDTQYF. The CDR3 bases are TGCGCCAGCAGCACGACAGGGATGAGCACAGATACGCAGTATTTT. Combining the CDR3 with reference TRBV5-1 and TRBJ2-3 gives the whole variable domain KAGVTQTPRYLIKTRGQQVTLSCSPISGHRSVSWYQQTPGQGLQFLFEYFSETQRNKGNFPGRFSGRQFSNSRSEMNVSTLELGDSALYLCASSTTGMSTDTQYFGPGTRLTVL.

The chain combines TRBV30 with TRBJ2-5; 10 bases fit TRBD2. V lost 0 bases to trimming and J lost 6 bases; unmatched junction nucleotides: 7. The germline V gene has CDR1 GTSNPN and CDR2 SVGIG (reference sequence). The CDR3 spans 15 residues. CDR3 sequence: CAWSVSSGGQKTQYF. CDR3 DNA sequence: TGTGCCTGGAGTGTTTCTAGCGGGGGACAAAAGACCCAGTACTTC.

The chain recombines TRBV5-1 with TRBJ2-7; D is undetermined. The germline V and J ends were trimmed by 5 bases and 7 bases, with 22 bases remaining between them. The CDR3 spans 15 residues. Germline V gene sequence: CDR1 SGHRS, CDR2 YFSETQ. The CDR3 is CASSIAPDRIAEQYF. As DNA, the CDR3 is TGCGCCAGCAGTATTGCCCCGGACCGGATCGCGGAGCAGTACTTC.

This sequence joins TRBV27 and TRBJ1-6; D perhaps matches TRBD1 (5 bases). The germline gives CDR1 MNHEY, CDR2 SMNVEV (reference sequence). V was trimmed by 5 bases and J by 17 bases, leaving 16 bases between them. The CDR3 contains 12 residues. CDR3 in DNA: TGTGCCAGCAGTCGTTTAATGGGACGGGTCCACTTT. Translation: CASSRLMGRVHF.

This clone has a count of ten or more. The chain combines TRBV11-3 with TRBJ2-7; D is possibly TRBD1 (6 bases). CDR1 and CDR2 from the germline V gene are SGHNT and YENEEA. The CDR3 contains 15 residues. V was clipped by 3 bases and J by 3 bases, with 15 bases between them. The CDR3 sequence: CASSFITGQIYEQYF. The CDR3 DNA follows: TGTGCCAGCAGCTTTATCACAGGACAGATCTACGAGCAGTACTTC.